The 6 T cell receptor beta chains reported below all come from one sample, sequenced in a study of blood T cells in healthy people across ages. Sample-barcoded 5' priming and a J-beta primer mix drove a second PCR of roughly 6 to 12 cycles. MiXCR was run by TCRdb on the 5' RACE reads, yielding one entry per CDR3 protein. The table lists approximately 800,000 distinct CDR3 sequences, nearly 60% of them singletons. Sample: blood. The receptors derive from a man under 40 in good health.

In this sample, this clonotype turned up a few times. The rearrangement uses TRBV6-6 and TRBJ1-2; no clear D. V was clipped by 6 bases and J by 4 bases, with 18 bases between them. This CDR3 comprises 15 residues. CDR1 and CDR2 from the germline V gene are MNHNY and SVGAGI (reference sequence). DNA for the CDR3: TGTGCCAGCAGCGACCGACAACGGCAGCTCTATGGCTACACCTTC. This translates into CASSDRQRQLYGYTF.

The chain links TRBV5-1 to TRBJ1-1; D is unresolved. The germline V gene has CDR1 SGHRS and CDR2 YFSETQ. The CDR3 consists of 14 residues. V lost 1 base, J lost 1 base, and 8 bases lay in between. The CDR3 sequence is CASSLYGKNTEAFF. Here the CDR3 DNA reads TGCGCCAGCAGCTTGTACGGAAAGAACACTGAAGCTTTCTTT.

The chain has TRBV7-9 and TRBJ1-6; the D gene is possibly TRBD1 (5 bases). V lost 5 bases to trimming and J lost 14 bases, with 13 bases between them. Germline CDR1 reads SEHNR; CDR2 reads FQNEAQ (reference sequence). This CDR3 has 12 residues. In DNA form, the CDR3 reads TGTGCCAGCAGCCCGCATTTAGGGGCCCTCCACTTT. As protein: CASSPHLGALHF.

This chain uses TRBV20-1 with TRBJ2-3, with a weak D call TRBD2 (5 bases). The CDR3 is 13 residues long. Germline CDR1 is DFQATT and CDR2 is SNEGSKA (reference sequence). V lost 5 bases and J 4 bases, leaving 13 bases between the germline ends. CDR3 in amino acids: CSALNGIADTQYF. For the CDR3, the DNA is TGCAGTGCTCTGAACGGGATAGCAGATACGCAGTATTTT.

This chain joins TRBV5-1 and TRBJ1-6; 7 bases agree with TRBD1. V was pared by 1 base and J by 5 bases, with 3 bases of the junction left unmatched. Germline CDR1 and CDR2: SGHRS and YFSETQ. This CDR3 region has 15 residues. The CDR3 bases are TGCGCCAGCAGCTTGCCTGACAGGGATAATTCACCCCTCCACTTT. Translation gives CASSLPDRDNSPLHF.

J is TRBJ2-1 and V is TRBV14; no clear D gene. Germline V gives CDR1 SGHDN, CDR2 FVKESK. The CDR3 extends over 14 amino acids. Trimming stripped 0 bases from V and 6 bases from J, with 9 bases between. The CDR3 reads CASSQDGPPNEQFF. CDR3 DNA: TGTGCCAGCAGCCAAGATGGGCCCCCCAATGAGCAGTTCTTC. Full variable domain (outside the CDR3, taken from reference TRBV14 and TRBJ2-1): EAGVTQFPSHSVIEKGQTVTLRCDPISGHDNLYWYRRVMGKEIKFLLHFVKESKQDESGMPNNRFLAERTGGTYSTLKVQPAELEDSGVYFCASSQDGPPNEQFFGPGTRLTVL.